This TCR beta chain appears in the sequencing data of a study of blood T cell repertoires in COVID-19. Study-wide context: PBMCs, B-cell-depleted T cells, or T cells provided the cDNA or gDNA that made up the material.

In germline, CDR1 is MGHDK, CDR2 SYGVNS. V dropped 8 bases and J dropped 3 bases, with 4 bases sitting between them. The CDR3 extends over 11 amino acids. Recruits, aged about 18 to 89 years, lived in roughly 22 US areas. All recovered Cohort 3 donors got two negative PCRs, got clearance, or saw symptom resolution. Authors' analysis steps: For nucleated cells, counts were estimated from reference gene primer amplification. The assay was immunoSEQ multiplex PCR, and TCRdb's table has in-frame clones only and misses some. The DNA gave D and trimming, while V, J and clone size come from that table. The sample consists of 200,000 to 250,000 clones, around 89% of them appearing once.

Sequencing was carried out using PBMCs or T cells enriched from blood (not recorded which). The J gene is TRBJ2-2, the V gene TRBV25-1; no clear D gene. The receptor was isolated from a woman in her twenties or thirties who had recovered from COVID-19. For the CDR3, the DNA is TGTGCCAGCTCAGACACCGGGGAGCTGTTTTTT. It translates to CASSDTGELFF.